The T cell receptor beta chain under discussion was sequenced for a study of cytomegalovirus exposure and HLA in healthy donors. General observations from the study: Associated with cytomegalovirus, according to the listing, were 150 to 200 TCR beta chains.

Measured with immunoSEQ multiplex PCR; TCRdb has only the in-frame clones, and not every one. Altogether some 67,000 clones are present, about 94% being singletons, with the ten largest covering roughly 1%. The CDR3 is made up of 13 amino acids. Germline V gene data show CDR1 as SGHDT and CDR2 as YYEEEE. Deletions cut 0 bases from V and 7 bases from J, with 7 bases between. Concerning this clone itself: As yet, its antigen is unknown.

Sequencing used PBMCs. This TCR was recovered from a woman aged 18-29 years in good health and CMV-seronegative. The chain employs TRBV5-6 and TRBJ2-2; the D gene is possibly TRBD2 (5 bases). CDR3 loop: CASSLGGGGELFF. The CDR3 DNA sequence: TGTGCCAGCAGCTTGGGTGGAGGCGGGGAGCTGTTTTTT.